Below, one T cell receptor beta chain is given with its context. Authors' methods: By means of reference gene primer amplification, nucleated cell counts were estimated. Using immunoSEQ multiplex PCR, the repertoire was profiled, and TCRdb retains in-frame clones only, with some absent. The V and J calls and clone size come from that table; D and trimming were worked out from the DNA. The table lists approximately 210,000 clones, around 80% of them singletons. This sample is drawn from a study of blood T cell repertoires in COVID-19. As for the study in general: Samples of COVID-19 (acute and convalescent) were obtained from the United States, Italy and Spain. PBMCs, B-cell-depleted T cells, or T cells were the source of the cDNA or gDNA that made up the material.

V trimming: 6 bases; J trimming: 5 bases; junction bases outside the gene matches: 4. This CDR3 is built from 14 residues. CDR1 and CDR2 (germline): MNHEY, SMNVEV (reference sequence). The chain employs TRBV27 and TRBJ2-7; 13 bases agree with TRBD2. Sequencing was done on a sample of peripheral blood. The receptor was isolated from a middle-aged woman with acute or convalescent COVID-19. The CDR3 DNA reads TGTGCCAGCAGATTTGGGACTAGCGGGAACGAGCAGTACTTC. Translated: CASRFGTSGNEQYF.